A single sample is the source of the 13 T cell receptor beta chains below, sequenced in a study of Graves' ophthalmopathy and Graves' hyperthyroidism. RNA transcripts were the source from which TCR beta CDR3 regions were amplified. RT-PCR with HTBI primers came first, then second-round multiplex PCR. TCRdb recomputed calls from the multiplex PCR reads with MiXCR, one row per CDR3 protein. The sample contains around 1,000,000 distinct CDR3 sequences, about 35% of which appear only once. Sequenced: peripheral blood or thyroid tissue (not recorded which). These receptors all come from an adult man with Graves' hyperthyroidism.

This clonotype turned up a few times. The CDR3 spells CASSIPGMNTEAFF. CDR3 nucleotide sequence: TGTGCCAGTAGTATCCCAGGAATGAACACTGAAGCTTTCTTT. The chain uses TRBV19 and TRBJ1-1; D gene uncertain. Germline V gives CDR1 LNHDA, CDR2 SQIVND (reference sequence). V gave up 3 bases and J gave up 0 bases, with 8 bases separating them. This CDR3 has 14 amino acids.

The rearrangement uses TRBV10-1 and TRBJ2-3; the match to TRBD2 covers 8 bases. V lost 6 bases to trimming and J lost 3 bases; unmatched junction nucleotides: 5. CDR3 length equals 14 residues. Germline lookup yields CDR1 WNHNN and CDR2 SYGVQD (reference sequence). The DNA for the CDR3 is TGCGCCAGCAGCCGGGGACTAGAGACAGATACGCAGTATTTT. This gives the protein CASSRGLETDTQYF.

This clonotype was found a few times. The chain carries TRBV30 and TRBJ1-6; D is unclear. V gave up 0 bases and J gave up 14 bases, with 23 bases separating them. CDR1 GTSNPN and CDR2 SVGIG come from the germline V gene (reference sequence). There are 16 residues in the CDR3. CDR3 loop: CAWSVGVRLLSEALHF. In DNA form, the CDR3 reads TGTGCCTGGAGTGTTGGCGTCCGACTTTTGAGTGAGGCCCTCCACTTT.

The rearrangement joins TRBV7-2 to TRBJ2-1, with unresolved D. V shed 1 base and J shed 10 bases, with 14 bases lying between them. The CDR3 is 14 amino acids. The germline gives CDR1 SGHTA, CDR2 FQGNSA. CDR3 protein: CASSLGEMGSEQFF. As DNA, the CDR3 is TGTGCCAGCAGCTTAGGGGAAATGGGTAGCGAGCAGTTCTTC.

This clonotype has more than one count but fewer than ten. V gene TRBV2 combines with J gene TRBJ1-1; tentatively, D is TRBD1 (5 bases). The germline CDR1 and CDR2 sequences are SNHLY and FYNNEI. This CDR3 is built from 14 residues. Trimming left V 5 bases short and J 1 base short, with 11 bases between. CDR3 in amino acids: CASSPHGQNTEAFF. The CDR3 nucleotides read TGTGCCAGCAGTCCACACGGACAGAACACTGAAGCTTTCTTT.

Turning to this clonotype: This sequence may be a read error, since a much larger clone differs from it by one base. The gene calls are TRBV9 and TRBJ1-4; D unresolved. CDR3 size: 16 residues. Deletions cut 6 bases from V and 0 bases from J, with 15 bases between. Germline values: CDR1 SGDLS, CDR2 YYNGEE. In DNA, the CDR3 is TGTGCCAGCACCCCCCACGGCTTTGCAACTAATGAAAAACTGTTTTTT. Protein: CASTPHGFATNEKLFF.

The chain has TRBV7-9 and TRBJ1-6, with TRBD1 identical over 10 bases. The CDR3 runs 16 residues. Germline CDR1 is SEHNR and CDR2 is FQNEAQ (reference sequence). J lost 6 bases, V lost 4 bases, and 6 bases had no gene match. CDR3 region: CASSSSRTGGNSPLHF. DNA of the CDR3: TGTGCCAGCAGCTCGTCGCGGACAGGGGGTAATTCACCCCTCCACTTT.

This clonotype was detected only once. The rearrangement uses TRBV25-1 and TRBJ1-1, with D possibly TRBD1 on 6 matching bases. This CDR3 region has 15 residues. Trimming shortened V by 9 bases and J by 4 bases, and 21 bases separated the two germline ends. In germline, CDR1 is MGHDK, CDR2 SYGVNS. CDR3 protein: CASAALGGPSTEAFF. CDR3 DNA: TGTGCCAGTGCCGCATTGGGGGGCCCGAGCACTGAAGCTTTCTTT. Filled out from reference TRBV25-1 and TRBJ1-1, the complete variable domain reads EADIYQTPRYLVIGTGKKITLECSQTMGHDKMYWYQQDPGMELHLIHYSYGVNSTEKGDLSSESTVSRIRTEHFPLTLESARPSHTSQYLCASAALGGPSTEAFFGQGTRLTVV.

The CDR3 nucleotides read TGTGCCAGCAGCTCCAGGGGAGGTGCAACTAATGAAAAACTGTTTTTT. Amino acids: CASSSRGGATNEKLFF. The V call is TRBV11-2, the J call TRBJ1-4; a possible D gene is TRBD1 (6 bases). Germline V lookup: CDR1 SGHAT, CDR2 FQNNGV. Trimming left V 4 bases short and J 0 bases short, with 12 bases between. This CDR3 region has 16 residues.

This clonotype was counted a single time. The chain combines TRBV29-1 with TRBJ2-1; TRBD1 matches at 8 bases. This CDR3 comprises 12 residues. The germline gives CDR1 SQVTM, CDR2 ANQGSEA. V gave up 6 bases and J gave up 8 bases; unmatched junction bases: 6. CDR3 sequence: CSVRQGWDEQFF. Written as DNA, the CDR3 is TGCAGCGTGAGACAGGGGTGGGATGAGCAGTTCTTC.

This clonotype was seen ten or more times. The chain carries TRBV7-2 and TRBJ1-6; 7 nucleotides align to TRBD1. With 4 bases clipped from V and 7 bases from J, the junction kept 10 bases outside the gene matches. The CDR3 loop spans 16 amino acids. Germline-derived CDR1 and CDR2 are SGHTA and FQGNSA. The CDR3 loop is CASSSPPDRRNSPLHF. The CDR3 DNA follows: TGTGCCAGCAGCTCACCACCGGACAGGAGGAATTCACCCCTCCACTTT.

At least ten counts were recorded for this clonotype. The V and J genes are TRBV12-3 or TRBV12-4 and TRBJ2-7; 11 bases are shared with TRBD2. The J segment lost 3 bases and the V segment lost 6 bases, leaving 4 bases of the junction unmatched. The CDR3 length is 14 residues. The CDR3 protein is CASSLTSGVYEQYF. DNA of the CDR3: TGTGCCAGCAGCTTGACTAGCGGGGTCTACGAGCAGTACTTC.

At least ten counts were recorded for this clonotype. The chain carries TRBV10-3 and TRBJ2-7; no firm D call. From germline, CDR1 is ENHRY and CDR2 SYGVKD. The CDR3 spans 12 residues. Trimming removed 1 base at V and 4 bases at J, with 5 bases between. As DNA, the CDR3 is TGTGCCATCAGTGAGTATGGGTACGAGCAGTACTTC. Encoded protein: CAISEYGYEQYF.